The present entry profiles one T cell receptor beta chain with its context. Its antigen remains undetermined. Base qualities are not at hand, and no much larger clone is one base apart. The intended sense of this specimen's treatment or condition label: roughly 19 received Ad26.COV2.S at low or high dose, single or two shots; 5 received placebo; per-sample allocation not given. For vaccine and placebo recipients, the sequenced repertoires came from samples collected on day 63 after the first injection. Cohort 1b enrolled roughly 25 adults aged 18-55 years at a single site in Boston, USA, between 29 July and 7 August 2020. Ad26.COV2.S was a replication-incompetent adenovirus type 26 vector that expressed a prefusion-stabilized SARS-CoV-2 spike protein derived from the original Wuhan strain. TCRbeta CDR3 regions were sequenced with the immunoSEQ Assay. After extraction, genomic DNA underwent amplification by bias-controlled multiplex PCR, followed by high-throughput sequencing. In the paper's pipeline: Collapsing and filtering of sequences were performed to quantify the absolute abundance of each unique TCRbeta CDR3 region. T cell fraction was estimated by normalization of TCRbeta template counts to usable DNA, with usable DNA being measured through amplification of reference genes present in all nucleated cells. Repertoire TCRs were annotated as SARS-CoV-2-specific when V gene, CDR3 amino acid sequence and J gene were exactly matched to a known reactive TCR set. MIRA supplied the reference SARS-CoV-2 TCR set, which was filtered for enrichment in COVID-19-positive ImmuneCODE repertoires so that public or cross-reactive TCRs were removed. Using the MIRA antigens, annotated TCRs were further analysed by specific ORF or by position within an ORF. Breadth was defined as the number of annotated unique rearrangements divided by the total number of unique productive rearrangements, and depth was defined as the summed frequency of the annotated unique rearrangements. Two-sided Wilcoxon rank-sum tests were used to compare TCR breadth between groups. Not all clones reach the TCRdb copy of this immuneACCESS table, which keeps in-frame sequences only. Checked studies attribute under half of the gap to unresolved V genes and leave the rest unexplained. That table is the source of V, J and clone size, and D and trimming were worked out from the DNA. The sample yields some 450,000 clones; 80% to 95% were counted once. Around 4.5% of the sample belongs to the ten largest clones.

This record belongs to a study of Ad26.COV2.S vaccination and SARS-CoV-2 variants (dated by TCRdb to the early 2020s). For context, the study as a whole: Donors in the vaccine arm were drawn from COV1001, a multicentre, randomized, double-blind, placebo-controlled phase I-IIa trial testing Ad26.COV2.S in healthy adults. A total of 32 samples were included in the TCR-sequenced set, comprising some 20 Ad26.COV2.S vaccine recipients, 5 placebo recipients and 8 SARS-CoV-2 convalescent individuals. Dosing of Ad26.COV2.S was intramuscular, at either 5x10^10 or 1x10^11 viral particles, delivered as one shot or as two shots spaced 56 days apart. Sequencing of the TCRbeta repertoire served to evaluate the specificity and breadth of SARS-CoV-2-reactive T cell receptors following Ad26.COV2.S vaccination. Trial participants were randomized into five groups of five: low-dose or high-dose Ad26.COV2.S given once or twice, or placebo on both occasions. Throughout the experiments and outcome assessment, investigators stayed blinded to trial group allocation.

Study-level results and caveats: Non-spike TCR breadth was comparable between vaccine and placebo recipients, consistent with the vaccine containing only spike. Higher spike-specific TCR breadth was observed in Ad26.COV2.S recipients than in placebo recipients (P = 0.0014). After vaccination, spike-specific CD8+ and CD4+ T cell responses were reported to show substantial breadth. The authors noted that total T cell responses may have been underestimated by the TCR breadth and depth analyses. The study was not powered for comparison of responses between vaccine doses or regimens.

CDR1 and CDR2 are drawn from the germline V gene: SGHTA, FQGTGA. The V end gives up 0 bases and the J end 5 bases, leaving 15 bases in the junction not matched to a gene. The CDR3 starts with the cysteine, ends with the phenylalanine, and has 19 residues. CDR3 DNA is the only sequence kept; it has 57 bases, read in frame from the first base. The rearranged segments are TRBV7-3 and TRBJ2-2, with 7 bases matching TRBD2. Sequencing was performed on peripheral blood, taken in a trial of Ad26.COV2.S vaccine versus placebo. The sequence was obtained from a person aged 18 to 65 who received the Ad26.COV2.S COVID-19 vaccine or a placebo. The sequence in DNA is TGTGCCAGCAGCTTAACGATGCGGGTGGCGGGAGAGGTGACCGGGGAGCTGTTTTTT. Its protein is CASSLTMRVAGEVTGELFF.